What follows are 19 T cell receptor beta chains derived from one specimen sequenced in a study of radiation and T cells in renal cell carcinoma (dated by TCRdb to 2018 to 2020). Preparation of the library involved the immunoSEQ multiplex PCR assay. TCRdb provides this immuneACCESS table in a form limited to in-frame rearrangements. Some clones are lacking; in checked studies, under half of them reflect an unresolved V gene, and why the rest are absent is not known. This sample comprises about 20,000 clones, 60% to 75% of them detected only once. Approximately 12% of the sample is held by the ten biggest clonotypes. Reading the label with the study, this specimen's time point is: tumor resected at nephrectomy. What the treatment or condition label conveys for this sample: 15 Gy SBRT to primary tumor, nephrectomy 4 weeks later. The source was tumor tissue, collected from a patient whose treatment included radiotherapy and nephrectomy. These receptors originate from a woman between 65 and 79 years old with renal cell carcinoma.

This chain joins TRBV28 and TRBJ2-1, with 15 positions matching TRBD2. Losses at the gene ends were 5 bases for V and 13 bases for J; bases not matched to a gene: 6. This CDR3 has 14 residues. The germline V gene has CDR1 MDHEN and CDR2 SYDVKM. For the CDR3, the DNA is TGTGCCAGCAGTACCGGACTAGCGGGGGGGCGACAGTTCTTC. It is translated as CASSTGLAGGRQFF.

The chain uses TRBV4-2 and TRBJ1-1, with D possibly being TRBD1 (5 bases). Germline V gene lookup returns CDR1 LGHNA and CDR2 YNFKEQ. With 1 base removed from V and 7 bases from J, the gap between germline ends came to 10 bases. This CDR3 is 13 amino acids long. CDR3 in DNA: TGTGCCAGCAGCCAAGTTGGGGGAGTTGAAGCTTTCTTT. Protein: CASSQVGGVEAFF.

The rearrangement joins TRBV7-2 to TRBJ1-6; D is possibly TRBD1 (5 bases). This CDR3 has 14 residues. V lost 6 bases to trimming and J lost 6 bases, with 12 bases between them. Germline CDR1 SGHTA, CDR2 FQGNSA. Here the CDR3 reads CASRPGHGNSPLHF. CDR3 in DNA: TGTGCCAGCAGGCCCGGACACGGTAATTCACCCCTCCACTTT.

This clone turned up a few times. The gene calls are TRBV19 and TRBJ1-1; the D is unclear. This CDR3 region has 14 residues. Germline CDR1 LNHDA, CDR2 SQIVND (reference sequence). V was shortened by 4 bases and J by 8 bases, with 17 bases between the two germline ends. The CDR3 sequence: CASSTTSGVSEAFF. CDR3 nucleotide sequence: TGTGCCAGTAGTACCACCAGTGGGGTATCCGAAGCTTTCTTT.

This rearrangement joins TRBV9 to TRBJ2-1; D could derive from TRBD1 or TRBD2 (5 bases each). The CDR3 covers 13 residues. Germline V gives CDR1 SGDLS, CDR2 YYNGEE. The V and J ends lost 3 bases and 7 bases respectively, with 11 bases between them. The CDR3 sequence: CASSAHGTNEQFF. CDR3 DNA: TGTGCCAGCAGCGCCCACGGGACGAATGAGCAGTTCTTC.

The chain joins TRBV5-1 to TRBJ2-2; D uncertain. Germline values: CDR1 SGHRS, CDR2 YFSETQ. The CDR3 runs 14 residues. V was pared by 6 bases and J by 2 bases, with 11 bases between. CDR3 sequence: CASTLTLNTGELFF. CDR3 in DNA: TGCGCCAGCACCCTCACACTCAACACCGGGGAGCTGTTTTTT.

V and J are TRBV10-2 and TRBJ1-2, with D tentatively TRBD1 (5 bases). Deletions cut 6 bases from V and 2 bases from J, with 16 bases between. The V gene's germline CDR1 is WSHSY and CDR2 SAAADI. The CDR3 sequence is 15 residues long. CDR3 bases: TGCGCCAGCAGAGGGATGGCCAGGGTAAACTATGGCTACACCTTC. Protein product: CASRGMARVNYGYTF.

This clone has just a few counts. The chain is built from TRBV9 and TRBJ2-1, with 15 nucleotides matching TRBD2. Germline V gene lookup returns CDR1 SGDLS and CDR2 YYNGEE. V lost 0 bases, J lost 0 bases, and 10 bases stayed unmatched. The length of the CDR3 is 21 residues. This CDR3 reads CASSVVHDGTSGGSSYNEQFF. The DNA of the CDR3 is TGTGCCAGCAGCGTAGTCCATGACGGGACTAGCGGGGGGAGCTCCTACAATGAGCAGTTCTTC.

The chain joins TRBV5-1 to TRBJ2-5; no clear D gene. Gene TRBJ2-7 matches the end of the DNA better, so the J call may be wrong. This CDR3 is built from 12 residues. CDR1 is SGHRS, CDR2 YFSETQ, per germline. CDR3 region: CASSLVSYEQYF. The CDR3 DNA is TGCGCCAGCAGCTTGGTGTCCTACGAGCAGTACTTC.

The table lists this clone with a few counts. V is TRBV9 and J is TRBJ1-6; TRBD1 is a possible D gene (6 bases). The ends were cut back, 5 bases at V and 10 bases at J, with 19 bases in the middle. Germline CDR1 reads SGDLS; CDR2 reads YYNGEE. This CDR3 is built from 15 residues. The CDR3 loop is CASSQGMGVESPLHF. The CDR3, as DNA: TGTGCCAGCAGTCAGGGGATGGGGGTCGAATCACCCCTCCACTTT.

The V call is TRBV7-2, the J call TRBJ2-7, with D unclear. V lost 3 bases and J 5 bases, leaving 8 bases between the germline ends. The CDR3 length is 12 residues. In germline, CDR1 is SGHTA, CDR2 FQGNSA. CDR3 amino acids: CASSFGKNEQYF. The CDR3 DNA reads TGTGCCAGCAGCTTTGGAAAAAACGAGCAGTACTTC. Combining the CDR3 with reference TRBV7-2 and TRBJ2-7 gives the whole variable domain GAGVSQSPSNKVTEKGKDVELRCDPISGHTALYWYRQSLGQGLEFLIYFQGNSAPDKSGLPSDRFSAERTGGSVSTLTIQRTQQEDSAVYLCASSFGKNEQYFGPGTRLTVT.

In this sample, this clone turned up a few times. The chain couples TRBV4-3 to TRBJ1-2; 8 bases match TRBD1. The germline V gene encodes CDR1 LGHNA and CDR2 YSLEER. The J segment lost 5 bases and the V segment lost 4 bases, leaving 9 bases of the junction unmatched. This CDR3 region has 15 residues. The CDR3 is CASSPTDRVGYGYTF. In DNA, the CDR3 is TGCGCCAGCAGCCCTACGGACAGGGTGGGATATGGCTACACCTTC.

This clone ranks as medium-sized. The chain combines TRBV6-1 with TRBJ2-7; no clear D. The CDR3 loop spans 13 amino acids. Trimming removed 6 bases from V and 0 bases from J, with 9 bases in between. The germline V gene has CDR1 MNHNS and CDR2 SASEGT. Here the CDR3 reads CASSLEVSYEQYF. The CDR3 DNA follows: TGTGCCAGCAGCCTGGAAGTCTCCTACGAGCAGTACTTC.

This clone showed up just a few times. The chain has TRBV4-2 and TRBJ1-1; D may be TRBD1 (5 bases). This CDR3 is 15 amino acids long. Trimming removed 0 bases from V and 1 base from J, with 9 bases in between. The germline V gene encodes CDR1 LGHNA and CDR2 YNFKEQ. CDR3 region: CASSQEWGGNTEAFF. The CDR3 nucleotides are TGTGCCAGCAGCCAAGAATGGGGGGGGAACACTGAAGCTTTCTTT.

The rearrangement joins TRBV19 to TRBJ1-1; D may be TRBD1 (6 bases). The CDR3 loop spans 15 amino acids. Germline V gene sequence: CDR1 LNHDA, CDR2 SQIVND (reference sequence). Trimming shortened V by 4 bases and J by 3 bases, and 15 bases separated the two germline ends. The DNA for the CDR3 is TGTGCCAGTAGTAGCAGGGTTGGACAGTACACTGAAGCTTTCTTT. This codes for CASSSRVGQYTEAFF.

This rearrangement joins TRBV7-2 to TRBJ2-1; 13 nucleotides match TRBD2. The trim removed 5 bases at V and 7 bases at J, leaving 5 bases unmatched. Per germline, CDR1 SGHTA and CDR2 FQGNSA. This CDR3 is 15 amino acids long. CDR3 sequence reads: CASSGKTSGGNEQFF. As DNA, the CDR3 is TGTGCCAGCAGCGGAAAGACTAGCGGGGGGAATGAGCAGTTCTTC.

This chain connects TRBV7-9 to TRBJ1-1, with TRBD1 matching 7 bases. V lost 5 bases, J lost 7 bases, and 4 bases stayed unmatched. Germline CDR1 reads SEHNR; CDR2 reads FQNEAQ (reference sequence). The CDR3 runs to 12 residues. The CDR3 is CASSGQADEAFF. CDR3 bases: TGTGCCAGCAGCGGACAGGCGGATGAAGCTTTCTTT.

This clone was detected only a few times. The V and J genes are TRBV28 and TRBJ1-5; D possibly corresponds to TRBD1 (5 bases). The CDR3 covers 14 residues. Between the trimmed V and J ends, which lost 6 bases and 6 bases, there was a span of 15 bases. CDR1 is MDHEN and CDR2 is SYDVKM in the germline V gene. The CDR3 coding sequence is TGTGCCAGCAGATTGGGACCGTTGAGTCAGCCCCAGCATTTT. It is translated as CASRLGPLSQPQHF.

The genes are TRBV5-8 and TRBJ2-1, with TRBD1 identical over 7 bases. The germline V gene has CDR1 SGHTS and CDR2 YDEGEE. This CDR3 is built from 12 residues. Unmatched junction bases numbered 5, after V lost 7 bases and J lost 7 bases. CDR3: CASDRVRNEQFF. CDR3 bases: TGTGCCAGCGACAGGGTTCGAAATGAGCAGTTCTTC.